This TCR beta chain was sequenced in a study of beta chain features in type 1 diabetes. The CDR3 has 16 amino acids. The V and J ends lost 6 bases and 3 bases, in that order; junction bases with no gene match: 9. Germline V gene lookup returns CDR1 MNHNY and CDR2 SVGAGI (reference sequence). About this clone itself: As yet, its antigen is unknown.

Sorted CD4+ subsets: naive, central memory, regulatory, stem cell-like memory (CD45RO/CCR7/CD25/CD127/CD95/CD27 panel). Study-level results: Among patients with Type 1 diabetes, TCRB CDR3s were moderately but significantly shorter in every one of the four CD4+ subsets.

Reverse transcribing all isolated RNA meant expressed TCRB transcripts were sequenced. Repertoires were generated with immunoSEQ multiplex PCR, while TCRdb's copy carries only in-frame clones and drops some. The sample holds fewer than 350,000 clones; approximately 16% are singletons and the top ten take about 0.014%. This chain links TRBV6-6 with TRBJ2-1; 9 bases match TRBD2. Specimen: naive CD4+ T cells from blood. This receptor was taken from a man aged 18 to 30 with type 1 diabetes. CDR3 nucleotide sequence: TGTGCCAGCAGAGGGGATCTAGCGGGACTCTACAATGAGCAGTTCTTC. It codes for CASRGDLAGLYNEQFF.